This T cell receptor beta chain was captured by sequencing in a study of CD8+CD57+ T cells in acquired aplastic anemia. Study at large: Yields of DNA that came from sorted CD4+ and CD8+ cells averaged approximately 3.2 ug.

Concerning this clonotype itself: Being one base from a much bigger clone, this may be a read error.

The patients chosen for sequencing had shown expansion of CD8+CD57+ cells (detected by flow cytometry). Genomic DNA constituted the template upon which TCR beta VDJ and CDR3 profiling was performed. TCRdb independently ran MiXCR on the reads; one entry per CDR3 protein. The sample includes 450,000 to 600,000 distinct CDR3 sequences, around a third of them seen just once. The CDR3 consists of 13 residues. Germline V CDR1 and CDR2: LNHDA, SQIVND (reference sequence). The J gene is TRBJ2-4, the V gene TRBV19, with D unresolved. This receptor was obtained from a human donor with aplastic anemia. Sample: sorted CD4+, CD8+, or CD8+CD57+ T cells (not recorded which) from PBMCs. The CDR3 sequence is CASSIGAKSIQYF. For the CDR3, the DNA is TGTGCCAGTAGTATCGGAGCCAAAAGCATTCAGTACTTC.